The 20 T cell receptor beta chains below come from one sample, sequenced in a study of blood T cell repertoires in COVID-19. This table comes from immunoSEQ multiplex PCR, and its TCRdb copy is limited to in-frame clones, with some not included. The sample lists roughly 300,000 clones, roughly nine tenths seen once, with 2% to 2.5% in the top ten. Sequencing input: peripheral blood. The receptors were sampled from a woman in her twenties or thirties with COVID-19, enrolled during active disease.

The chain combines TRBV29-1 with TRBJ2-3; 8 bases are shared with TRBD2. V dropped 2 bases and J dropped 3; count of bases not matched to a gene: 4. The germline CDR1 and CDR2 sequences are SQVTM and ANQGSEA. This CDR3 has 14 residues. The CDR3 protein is CSVERAGGTDTQYF. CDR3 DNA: TGCAGCGTTGAAAGGGCGGGAGGTACAGATACGCAGTATTTT.

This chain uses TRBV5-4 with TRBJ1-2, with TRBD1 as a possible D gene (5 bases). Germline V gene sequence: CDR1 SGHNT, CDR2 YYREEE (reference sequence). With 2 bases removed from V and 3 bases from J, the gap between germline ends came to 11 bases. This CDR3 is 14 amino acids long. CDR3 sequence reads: CASSLRGGHYGYTF. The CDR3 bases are TGTGCCAGCAGCTTAAGGGGAGGTCACTATGGCTACACCTTC. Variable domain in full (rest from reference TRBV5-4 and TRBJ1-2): ETGVTQSPTHLIKTRGQQVTLRCSSQSGHNTVSWYQQALGQGPQFIFQYYREEENGRGNFPPRFSGLQFPNYSSELNVNALELDDSALYLCASSLRGGHYGYTFGSGTRLTVV.

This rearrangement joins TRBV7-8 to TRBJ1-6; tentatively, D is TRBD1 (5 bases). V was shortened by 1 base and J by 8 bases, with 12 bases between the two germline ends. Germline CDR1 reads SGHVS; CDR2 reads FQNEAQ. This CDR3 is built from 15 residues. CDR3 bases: TGTGCCAGCAGCTTAGGTGGGGCTGGGGATTCACCCCTCCACTTT. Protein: CASSLGGAGDSPLHF.

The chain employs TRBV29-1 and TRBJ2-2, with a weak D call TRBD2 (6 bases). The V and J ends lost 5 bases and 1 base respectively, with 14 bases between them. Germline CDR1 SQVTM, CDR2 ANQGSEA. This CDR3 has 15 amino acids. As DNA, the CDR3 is TGCAGCGTTAGTATGGGGGGACTGAACACCGGGGAGCTGTTTTTT. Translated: CSVSMGGLNTGELFF.

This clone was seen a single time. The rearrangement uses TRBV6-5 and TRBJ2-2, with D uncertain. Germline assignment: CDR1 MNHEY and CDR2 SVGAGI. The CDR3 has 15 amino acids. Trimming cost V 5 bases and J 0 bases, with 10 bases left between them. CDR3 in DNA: TGTGCCAGCAGTCCCCGAGACTCGAACACCGGGGAGCTGTTTTTT. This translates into CASSPRDSNTGELFF.

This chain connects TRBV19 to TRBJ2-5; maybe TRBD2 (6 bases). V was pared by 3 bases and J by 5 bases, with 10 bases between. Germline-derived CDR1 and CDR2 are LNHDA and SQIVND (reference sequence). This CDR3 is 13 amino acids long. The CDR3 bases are TGTGCCAGTAGTATGGCAGGGAGGGAGACCCAGTACTTC. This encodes CASSMAGRETQYF.

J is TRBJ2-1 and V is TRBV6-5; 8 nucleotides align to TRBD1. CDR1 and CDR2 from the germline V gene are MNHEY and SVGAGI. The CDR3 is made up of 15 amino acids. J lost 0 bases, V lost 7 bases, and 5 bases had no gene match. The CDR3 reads CASTRDRSSYNEQFF. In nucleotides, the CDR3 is TGTGCCAGCACCCGGGACAGGAGCTCCTACAATGAGCAGTTCTTC.

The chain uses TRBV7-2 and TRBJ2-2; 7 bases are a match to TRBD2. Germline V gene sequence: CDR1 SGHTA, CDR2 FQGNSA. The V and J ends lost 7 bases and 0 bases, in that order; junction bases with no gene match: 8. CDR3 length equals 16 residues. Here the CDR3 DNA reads TGTGCCAGCACTCCTTTTGGGGGGGCGAACACCGGGGAGCTGTTTTTT. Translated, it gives CASTPFGGANTGELFF.

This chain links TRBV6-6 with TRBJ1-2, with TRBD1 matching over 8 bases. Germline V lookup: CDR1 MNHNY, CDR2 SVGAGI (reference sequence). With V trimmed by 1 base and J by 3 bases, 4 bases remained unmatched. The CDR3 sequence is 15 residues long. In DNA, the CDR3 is TGTGCCAGCAGTTACTATCCAGGGGGCTACTATGGCTACACCTTC. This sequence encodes CASSYYPGGYYGYTF.

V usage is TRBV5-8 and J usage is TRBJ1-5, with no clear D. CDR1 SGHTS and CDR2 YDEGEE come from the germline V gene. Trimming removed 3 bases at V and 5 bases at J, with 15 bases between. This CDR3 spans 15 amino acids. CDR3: CASSYRVSVDQPQHF. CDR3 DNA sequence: TGTGCCAGCAGCTACCGAGTTTCGGTGGATCAGCCCCAGCATTTT.

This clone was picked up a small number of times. CDR3 nucleotides: TGTGCCAGCAGCCAACCGGGACTAGCGGGAGGGGATGAGCAGTTCTTC. As protein: CASSQPGLAGGDEQFF. The chain employs TRBV3-1 (or the pseudogene TRBV3-2) and TRBJ2-1, with 16 bases that match TRBD2. Germline CDR1 is LGHDT and CDR2 is YNNKEL (reference sequence). There are 16 residues in the CDR3. The trim removed 2 bases at V and 8 bases at J, leaving 3 bases unmatched.

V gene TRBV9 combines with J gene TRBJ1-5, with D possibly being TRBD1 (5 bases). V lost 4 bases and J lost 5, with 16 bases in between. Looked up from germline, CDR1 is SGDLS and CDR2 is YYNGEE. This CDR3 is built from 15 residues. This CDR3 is CASSLQDGGDQPQHF. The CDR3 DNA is TGTGCCAGCAGCCTCCAGGACGGAGGGGATCAGCCCCAGCATTTT.

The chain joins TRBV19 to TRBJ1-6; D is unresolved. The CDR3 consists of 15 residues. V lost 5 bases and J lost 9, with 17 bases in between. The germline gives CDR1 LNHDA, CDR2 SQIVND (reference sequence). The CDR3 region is CASSSEGYDGSPLHF. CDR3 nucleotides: TGTGCCAGTAGTTCAGAGGGCTATGATGGTTCACCCCTCCACTTT.

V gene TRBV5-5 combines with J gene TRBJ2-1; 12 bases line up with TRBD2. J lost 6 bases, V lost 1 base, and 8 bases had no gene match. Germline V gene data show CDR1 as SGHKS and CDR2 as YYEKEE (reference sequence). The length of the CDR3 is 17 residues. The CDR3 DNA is TGTGCCAGCAGCTTGCGGTCTAGCGGGAGGGCCGCCAATGAGCAGTTCTTC. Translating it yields CASSLRSSGRAANEQFF.

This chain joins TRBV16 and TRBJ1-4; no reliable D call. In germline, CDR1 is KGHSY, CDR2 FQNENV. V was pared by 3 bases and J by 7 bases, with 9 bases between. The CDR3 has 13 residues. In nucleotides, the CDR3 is TGTGCCAGCAGCCAGGTGCGGTTTGAAAAACTGTTTTTT. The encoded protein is CASSQVRFEKLFF.

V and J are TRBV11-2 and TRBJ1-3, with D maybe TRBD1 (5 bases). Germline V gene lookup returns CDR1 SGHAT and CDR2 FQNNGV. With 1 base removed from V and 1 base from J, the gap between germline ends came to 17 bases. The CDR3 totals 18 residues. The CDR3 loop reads CASSLVRSGGGSGNTIYF. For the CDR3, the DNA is TGTGCCAGCAGCTTAGTCCGGTCAGGCGGGGGGTCTGGAAACACCATATATTTT.

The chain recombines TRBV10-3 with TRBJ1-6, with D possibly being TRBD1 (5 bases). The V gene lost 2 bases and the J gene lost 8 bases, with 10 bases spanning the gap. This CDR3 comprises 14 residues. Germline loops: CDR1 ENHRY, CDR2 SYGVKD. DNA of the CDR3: TGTGCCATCAGTGAGGGGGGAGGTGATTCACCCCTCCACTTT. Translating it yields CAISEGGGDSPLHF.

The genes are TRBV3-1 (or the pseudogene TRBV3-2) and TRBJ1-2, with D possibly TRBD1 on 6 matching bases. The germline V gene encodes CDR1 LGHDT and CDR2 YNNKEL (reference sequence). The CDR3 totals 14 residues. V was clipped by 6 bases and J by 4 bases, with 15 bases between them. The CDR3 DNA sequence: TGTGCCAGCAGGCACAGGGCCGAGGGCTATGGCTACACCTTC. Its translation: CASRHRAEGYGYTF.

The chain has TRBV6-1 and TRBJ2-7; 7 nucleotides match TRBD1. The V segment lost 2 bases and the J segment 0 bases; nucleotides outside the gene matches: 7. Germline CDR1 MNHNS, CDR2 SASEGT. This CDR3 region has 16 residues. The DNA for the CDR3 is TGTGCCAGCAGTGAAAATCCGACAGGGAGCTCCTACGAGCAGTACTTC. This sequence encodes CASSENPTGSSYEQYF.

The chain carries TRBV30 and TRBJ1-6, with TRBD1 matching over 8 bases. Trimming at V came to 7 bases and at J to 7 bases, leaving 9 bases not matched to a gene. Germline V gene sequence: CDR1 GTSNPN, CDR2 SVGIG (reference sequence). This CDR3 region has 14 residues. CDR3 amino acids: CALSAGTGNSPLHF. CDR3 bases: TGTGCCTTGTCAGCCGGGACAGGAAATTCACCCCTCCACTTT. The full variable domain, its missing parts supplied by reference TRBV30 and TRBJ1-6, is SQTIHQWPATLVQPVGSPLSLECTVEGTSNPNLYWYRQAAGRGLQLLFYSVGIGQISSEVPQNLSASRPQDRQFILSSKKLLLSDSGFYLCALSAGTGNSPLHFGNGTRLTVT.